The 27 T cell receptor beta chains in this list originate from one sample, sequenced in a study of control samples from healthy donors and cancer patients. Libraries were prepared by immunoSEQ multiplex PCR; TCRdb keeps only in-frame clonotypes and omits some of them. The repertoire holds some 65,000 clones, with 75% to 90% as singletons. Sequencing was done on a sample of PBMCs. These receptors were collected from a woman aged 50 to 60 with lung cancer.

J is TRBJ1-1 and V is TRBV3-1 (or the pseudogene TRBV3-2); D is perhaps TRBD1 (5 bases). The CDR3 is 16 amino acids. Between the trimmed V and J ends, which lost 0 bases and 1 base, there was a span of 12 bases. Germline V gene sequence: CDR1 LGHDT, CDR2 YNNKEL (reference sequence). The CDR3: CASSQDLGRQNTEAFF. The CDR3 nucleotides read TGTGCCAGCAGCCAAGATCTGGGACGACAGAACACTGAAGCTTTCTTT.

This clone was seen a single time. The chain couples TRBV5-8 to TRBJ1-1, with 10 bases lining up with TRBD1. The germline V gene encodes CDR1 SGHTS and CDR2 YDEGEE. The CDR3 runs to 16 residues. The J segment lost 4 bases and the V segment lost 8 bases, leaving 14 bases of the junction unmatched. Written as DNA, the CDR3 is TGTGCCAGACCTCAGGGGACAGGGGTTTTTGTCACTGAAGCTTTCTTT. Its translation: CARPQGTGVFVTEAFF.

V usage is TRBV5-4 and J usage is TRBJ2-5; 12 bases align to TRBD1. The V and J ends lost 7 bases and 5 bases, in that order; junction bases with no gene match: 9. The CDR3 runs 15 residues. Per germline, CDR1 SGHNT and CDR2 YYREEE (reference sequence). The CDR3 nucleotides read TGTGCCAGCCGATCCGGGACAGGGGGCTTCGAGACCCAGTACTTC. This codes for CASRSGTGGFETQYF.

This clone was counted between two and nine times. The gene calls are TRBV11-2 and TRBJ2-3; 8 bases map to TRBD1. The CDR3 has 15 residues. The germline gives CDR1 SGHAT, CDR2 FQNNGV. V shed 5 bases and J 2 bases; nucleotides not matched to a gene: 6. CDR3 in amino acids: CASSGWTGFTDTQYF. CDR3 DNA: TGTGCCAGCAGCGGCTGGACAGGGTTCACAGATACGCAGTATTTT.

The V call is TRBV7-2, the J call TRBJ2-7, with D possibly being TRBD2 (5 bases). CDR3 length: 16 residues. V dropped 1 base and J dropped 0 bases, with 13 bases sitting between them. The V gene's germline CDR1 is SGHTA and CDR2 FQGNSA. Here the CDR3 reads CASSLEGGFASYEQYF. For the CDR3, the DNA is TGTGCCAGCAGCTTAGAAGGCGGGTTCGCCTCCTACGAGCAGTACTTC.

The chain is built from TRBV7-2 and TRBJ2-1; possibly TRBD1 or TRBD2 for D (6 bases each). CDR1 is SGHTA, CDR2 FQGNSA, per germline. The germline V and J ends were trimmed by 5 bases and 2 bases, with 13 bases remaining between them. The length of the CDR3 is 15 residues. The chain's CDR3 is CASSQGGQTYNEQFF. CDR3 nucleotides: TGTGCCAGCAGCCAAGGGGGGCAGACCTACAATGAGCAGTTCTTC. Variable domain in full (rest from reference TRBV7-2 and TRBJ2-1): GAGVSQSPSNKVTEKGKDVELRCDPISGHTALYWYRQSLGQGLEFLIYFQGNSAPDKSGLPSDRFSAERTGGSVSTLTIQRTQQEDSAVYLCASSQGGQTYNEQFFGPGTRLTVL.

CDR3 sequence: CASSLEWQEETQYF. CDR3 in DNA: TGCGCCAGCAGCTTGGAGTGGCAGGAAGAGACCCAGTACTTC. This chain joins TRBV5-1 and TRBJ2-5, with D unresolved. V gave up 0 bases and J gave up 3 bases, with 9 bases separating them. The CDR3 sequence is 14 residues long. Germline loops: CDR1 SGHRS, CDR2 YFSETQ.

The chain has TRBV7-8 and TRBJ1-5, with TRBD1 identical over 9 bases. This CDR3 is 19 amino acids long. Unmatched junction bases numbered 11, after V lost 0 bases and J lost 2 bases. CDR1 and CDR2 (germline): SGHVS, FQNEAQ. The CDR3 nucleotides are TGTGCCAGCAGCTTAGCCGACTGGACAGGGGTCGAAGGCAATCAGCCCCAGCATTTT. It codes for CASSLADWTGVEGNQPQHF.

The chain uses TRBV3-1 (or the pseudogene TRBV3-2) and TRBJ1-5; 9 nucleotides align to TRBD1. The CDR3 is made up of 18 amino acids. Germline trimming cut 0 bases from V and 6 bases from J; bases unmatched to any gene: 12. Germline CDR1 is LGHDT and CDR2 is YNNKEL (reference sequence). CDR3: CASSQEGYPGQGFQPQHF. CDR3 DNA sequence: TGTGCCAGCAGCCAAGAGGGATATCCGGGACAGGGTTTTCAGCCCCAGCATTTT.

The CDR3 protein is CASSDWGSGTVNSPLHF. CDR3 bases: TGTGCCAGCAGTGATTGGGGATCCGGGACAGTGAATTCACCCCTCCACTTT. The chain employs TRBV2 and TRBJ1-6; 7 bases align to TRBD1. Trimming cost V 3 bases and J 7 bases; bases outside gene matches: 12. The germline CDR1 and CDR2 sequences are SNHLY and FYNNEI. The CDR3 loop spans 17 amino acids.

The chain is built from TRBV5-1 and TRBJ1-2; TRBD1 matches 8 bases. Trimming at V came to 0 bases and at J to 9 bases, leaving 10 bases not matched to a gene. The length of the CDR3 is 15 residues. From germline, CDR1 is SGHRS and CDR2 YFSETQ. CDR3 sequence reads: CASSLAPGTGGSYTF. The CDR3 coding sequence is TGCGCCAGCAGCTTGGCCCCCGGGACAGGAGGTAGCTACACCTTC.

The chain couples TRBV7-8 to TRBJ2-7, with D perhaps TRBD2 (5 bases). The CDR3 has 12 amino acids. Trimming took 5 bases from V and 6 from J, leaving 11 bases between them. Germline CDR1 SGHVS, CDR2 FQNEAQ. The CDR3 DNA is TGTGCCAGCAGCCTTTGGGAGAGCGAGCAGTACTTC. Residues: CASSLWESEQYF.

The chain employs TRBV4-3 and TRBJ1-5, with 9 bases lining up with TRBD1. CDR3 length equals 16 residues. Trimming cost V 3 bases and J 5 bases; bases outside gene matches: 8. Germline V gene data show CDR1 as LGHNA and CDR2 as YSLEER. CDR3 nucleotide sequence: TGCGCCAGCAGCCACTACAGGGGGCTACAGTATCAGCCCCAGCATTTT. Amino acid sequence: CASSHYRGLQYQPQHF.

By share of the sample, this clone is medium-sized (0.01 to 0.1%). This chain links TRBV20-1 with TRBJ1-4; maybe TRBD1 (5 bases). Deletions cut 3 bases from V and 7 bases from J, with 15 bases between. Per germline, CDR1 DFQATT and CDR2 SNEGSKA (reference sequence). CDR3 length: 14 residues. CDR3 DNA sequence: TGCAGTGCTAGTAGGGTGGGGGAAGTTGAAAAACTGTTTTTT. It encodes CSASRVGEVEKLFF.

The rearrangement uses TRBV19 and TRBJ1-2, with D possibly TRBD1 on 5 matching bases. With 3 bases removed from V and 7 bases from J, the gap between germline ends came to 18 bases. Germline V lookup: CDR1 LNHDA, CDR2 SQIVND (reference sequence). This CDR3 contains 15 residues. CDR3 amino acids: CASSMGPLGASGYTF. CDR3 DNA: TGTGCCAGTAGTATGGGCCCCCTCGGGGCCTCTGGCTACACCTTC.

CDR3 sequence reads: CASSLETAGEAFF. The CDR3, as DNA: TGTGCCAGCAGCTTAGAGACTGCGGGTGAAGCTTTCTTT. The V and J genes are TRBV7-2 and TRBJ1-1; D call uncertain. Trimming left V 1 base short and J 7 bases short, with 10 bases between. Germline CDR1 SGHTA, CDR2 FQGNSA. There are 13 residues in the CDR3. The complete variable domain, with remaining parts taken from reference TRBV7-2 and TRBJ1-1, reads GAGVSQSPSNKVTEKGKDVELRCDPISGHTALYWYRQSLGQGLEFLIYFQGNSAPDKSGLPSDRFSAERTGGSVSTLTIQRTQQEDSAVYLCASSLETAGEAFFGQGTRLTVV.

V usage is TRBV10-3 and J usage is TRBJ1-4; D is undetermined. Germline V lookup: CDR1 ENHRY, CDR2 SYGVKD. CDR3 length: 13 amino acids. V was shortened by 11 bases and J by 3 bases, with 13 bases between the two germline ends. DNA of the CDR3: TGTGCCGGCAGTGAGAGGGCTAATGAAAAACTGTTTTTT. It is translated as CAGSERANEKLFF.

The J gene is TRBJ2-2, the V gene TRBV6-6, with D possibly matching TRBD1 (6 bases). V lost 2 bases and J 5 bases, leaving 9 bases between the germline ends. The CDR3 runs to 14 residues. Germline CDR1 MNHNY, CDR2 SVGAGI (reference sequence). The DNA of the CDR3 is TGTGCCAGCAGTTACCGCACAGGGACCGGGGAGCTGTTTTTT. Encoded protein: CASSYRTGTGELFF.

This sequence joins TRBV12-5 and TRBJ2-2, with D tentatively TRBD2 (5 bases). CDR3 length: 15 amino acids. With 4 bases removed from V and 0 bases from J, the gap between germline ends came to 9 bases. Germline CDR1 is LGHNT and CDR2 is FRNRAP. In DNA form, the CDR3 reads TGTGCTAGTGGTTCCCCCGGGGCGAACACCGGGGAGCTGTTTTTT. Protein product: CASGSPGANTGELFF. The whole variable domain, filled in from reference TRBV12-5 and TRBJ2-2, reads DARVTQTPRHKVTEMGQEVTMRCQPILGHNTVFWYRQTMMQGLELLAYFRNRAPLDDSGMPKDRFSAEMPDATLATLKIQPSEPRDSAVYFCASGSPGANTGELFFGEGSRLTVL.

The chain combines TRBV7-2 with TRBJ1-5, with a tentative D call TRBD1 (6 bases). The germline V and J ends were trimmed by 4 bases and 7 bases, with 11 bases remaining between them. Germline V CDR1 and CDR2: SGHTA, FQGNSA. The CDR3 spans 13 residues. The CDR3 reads CASSSDRFQPQHF. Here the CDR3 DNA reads TGTGCCAGCAGCTCGGACAGATTCCAGCCCCAGCATTTT.

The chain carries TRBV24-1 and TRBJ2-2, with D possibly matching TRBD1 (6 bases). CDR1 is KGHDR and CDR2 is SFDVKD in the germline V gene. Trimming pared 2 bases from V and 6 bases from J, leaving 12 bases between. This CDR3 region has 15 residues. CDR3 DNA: TGTGCCACCAGTGATTCAGGGGCGAGGGCCGGGGAGCTGTTTTTT. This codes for CATSDSGARAGELFF.

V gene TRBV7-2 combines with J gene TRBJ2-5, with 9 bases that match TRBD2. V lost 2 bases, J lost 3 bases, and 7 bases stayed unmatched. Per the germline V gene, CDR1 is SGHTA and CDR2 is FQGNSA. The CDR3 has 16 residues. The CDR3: CASSLSAGGPEETQYF. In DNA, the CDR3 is TGTGCCAGCAGCTTATCAGCGGGGGGACCGGAAGAGACCCAGTACTTC.

CDR3 DNA: TGTGCCAGCAGCCGGAATCAGGGAGCACGTGAAAAACTGTTTTTT. The encoded protein is CASSRNQGAREKLFF. This chain joins TRBV7-9 and TRBJ1-4, with D possibly TRBD1 on 5 matching bases. The V end was cut by 5 bases, the J end by 7 bases, with 17 bases between. Germline values: CDR1 SEHNR, CDR2 FQNEAQ (reference sequence). The CDR3 runs 15 residues.

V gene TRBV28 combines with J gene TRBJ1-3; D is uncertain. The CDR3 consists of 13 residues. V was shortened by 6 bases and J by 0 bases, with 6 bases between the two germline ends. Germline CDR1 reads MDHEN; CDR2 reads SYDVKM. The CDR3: CASRSDSGNTIYF. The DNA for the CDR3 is TGTGCCAGCAGAAGTGACTCTGGAAACACCATATATTTT.

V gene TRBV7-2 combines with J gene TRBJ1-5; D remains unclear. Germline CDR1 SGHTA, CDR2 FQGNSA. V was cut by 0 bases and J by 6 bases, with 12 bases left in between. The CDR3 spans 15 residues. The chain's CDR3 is CASSLAQGNSQPQHF. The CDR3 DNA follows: TGTGCCAGCAGCTTAGCGCAAGGGAATAGTCAGCCCCAGCATTTT.

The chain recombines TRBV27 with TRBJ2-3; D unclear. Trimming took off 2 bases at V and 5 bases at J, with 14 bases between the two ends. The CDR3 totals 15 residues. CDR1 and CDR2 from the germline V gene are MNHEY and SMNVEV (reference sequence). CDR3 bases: TGTGCCAGCAGTTTAAGGACCGCCCATGTAGATACGCAGTATTTT. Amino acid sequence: CASSLRTAHVDTQYF.

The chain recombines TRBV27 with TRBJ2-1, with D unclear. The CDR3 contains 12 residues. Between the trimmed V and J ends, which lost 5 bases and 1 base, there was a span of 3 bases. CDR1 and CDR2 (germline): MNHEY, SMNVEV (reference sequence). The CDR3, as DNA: TGTGCCAGCAGTCTTTCCTACAATGAGCAGTTCTTC. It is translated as CASSLSYNEQFF.